Listed here are 27 T cell receptor beta chains from one sample, sequenced in a study of stem cell transplantation in POMP-related autoinflammatory disease (dated by TCRdb to 2020 to 2023). Per the publication, the time point label means: after hematopoietic stem cell transplant. The library was generated by the immunoSEQ multiplex PCR assay. TCRdb holds this immuneACCESS table with in-frame rearrangements only. Some clones are missing; in checked studies, unresolved V genes explain under half, and the rest has no known cause. The sample includes hundreds of clones, with roughly 77% observed a single time. Approximately 10% of the sample comes from the top ten. The specimen was Tregs from PBMCs, collected after stem cell transplantation. The source of these receptors is a human patient with POMP-related autoinflammation and immune dysregulation (PRAID). After a transplant, some T cells may be of graft donor origin.

This chain joins TRBV10-1 and TRBJ2-2, with D perhaps matching TRBD2 (5 bases). Germline V lookup: CDR1 WNHNN, CDR2 SYGVQD (reference sequence). The CDR3 sequence is 14 residues long. V lost 3 bases to trimming and J lost 1 base, with 6 bases between them. DNA of the CDR3: TGCGCCAGCAGTGAAAGCGGGAACACCGGGGAGCTGTTTTTT. Translation: CASSESGNTGELFF.

This chain joins TRBV9 and TRBJ1-2, with a weak D call TRBD1 (5 bases). Trimming took off 3 bases at V and 2 bases at J, with 8 bases between the two ends. This CDR3 spans 13 amino acids. Germline V gene data show CDR1 as SGDLS and CDR2 as YYNGEE. CDR3 bases: TGTGCCAGCAGCGCCGGGACGAACTATGGCTACACCTTC. Its protein product is CASSAGTNYGYTF.

The chain carries TRBV3-1 (or the pseudogene TRBV3-2) and TRBJ2-3, with D maybe TRBD2 (5 bases). Trimming cost V 3 bases and J 4 bases, with 8 bases left between them. CDR1 and CDR2 from the germline V gene are LGHDT and YNNKEL (reference sequence). The CDR3 is 13 residues long. This CDR3 reads CASSHFSADTQYF. The DNA for the CDR3 is TGTGCCAGCAGCCACTTTAGCGCAGATACGCAGTATTTT.

V gene TRBV19 combines with J gene TRBJ2-5, with 16 nucleotides matching TRBD2. Germline lookup yields CDR1 LNHDA and CDR2 SQIVND (reference sequence). The CDR3 consists of 17 residues. V lost 6 bases to trimming and J lost 0 bases; unmatched junction nucleotides: 4. CDR3: CASRRGLAGGYQETQYF. CDR3 sequence (DNA): TGTGCCAGTAGGAGGGGACTAGCGGGAGGGTACCAAGAGACCCAGTACTTC.

V usage is TRBV7-8 and J usage is TRBJ1-5, with D possibly TRBD1 on 6 matching bases. Germline V gene data show CDR1 as SGHVS and CDR2 as FQNEAQ. V was cut by 1 base and J by 5 bases, with 24 bases left in between. This CDR3 region has 19 residues. The CDR3 DNA follows: TGTGCCAGCAGCTTAGTGACCGGGAGCAGGGGCTCCCTGTATCAGCCCCAGCATTTT. Amino acids: CASSLVTGSRGSLYQPQHF.

The J gene is TRBJ1-1, the V gene TRBV30; tentatively, D is TRBD1 (5 bases). The CDR3 covers 15 residues. Germline V gene data show CDR1 as GTSNPN and CDR2 as SVGIG (reference sequence). V was cut by 2 bases and J by 1 base, with 14 bases left in between. CDR3 DNA sequence: TGTGCCTGGAGTATCCAGGGTTTCTGGAACACTGAAGCTTTCTTT. This gives the protein CAWSIQGFWNTEAFF.

A few counts support this clone. This chain joins TRBV30 and TRBJ2-1; no reliable D call. The CDR3 totals 11 residues. Deletions cut 7 bases from V and 6 bases from J, with 10 bases between. Germline V gives CDR1 GTSNPN, CDR2 SVGIG (reference sequence). The CDR3 spells CALQKGNEQFF. The CDR3 region has the DNA TGTGCCTTACAAAAGGGCAATGAGCAGTTCTTC.

This chain joins TRBV5-1 and TRBJ2-7; D might be TRBD1 (6 bases). Germline V lookup: CDR1 SGHRS, CDR2 YFSETQ. Trimming removed 0 bases from V and 1 base from J, with 14 bases in between. The CDR3 has 16 residues. CDR3 coding DNA: TGCGCCAGCAGCTTGGGTTGGGGGCAGGTATCCTACGAGCAGTACTTC. This codes for CASSLGWGQVSYEQYF. Full variable domain (missing parts from reference TRBV5-1 and TRBJ2-7): KAGVTQTPRYLIKTRGQQVTLSCSPISGHRSVSWYQQTPGQGLQFLFEYFSETQRNKGNFPGRFSGRQFSNSRSEMNVSTLELGDSALYLCASSLGWGQVSYEQYFGPGTRLTVT.

Only a few counts were recorded for this clone. V is TRBV27 and J is TRBJ2-7, with 16 bases aligning to TRBD2. The CDR3 covers 18 residues. V lost 8 bases to trimming and J lost 2 bases; unmatched junction nucleotides: 12. CDR1 and CDR2 from the germline V gene are MNHEY and SMNVEV (reference sequence). This CDR3 reads CASVLGGTSGRVTYEQYF. The CDR3 DNA reads as TGTGCCAGCGTATTGGGTGGGACTAGCGGGAGGGTGACCTACGAGCAGTACTTC.

V gene TRBV15 combines with J gene TRBJ1-5; possibly TRBD1 for D (5 bases). V was cut by 8 bases and J by 3 bases, with 11 bases left in between. Germline V lookup: CDR1 LNHNV, CDR2 YYDKDF (reference sequence). The CDR3 spans 13 residues. The CDR3 DNA sequence: TGTGCCACCGCGTGGGGGGACAATCAGCCCCAGCATTTT. Translating it yields CATAWGDNQPQHF. The entire variable domain, with the rest obtained from reference TRBV15 and TRBJ1-5, is as follows: DAMVIQNPRYQVTQFGKPVTLSCSQTLNHNVMYWYQQKSSQAPKLLFHYYDKDFNNEADTPDNFQSRRPNTSFCFLDIRSPGLGDTAMYLCATAWGDNQPQHFGDGTRLSIL.

In DNA form, the CDR3 reads TGCGCCAGCAGGGAGGTCCTTATCTACAATGAGCAGTTCTTC. Translated, it gives CASREVLIYNEQFF. The V and J genes are TRBV5-1 and TRBJ2-1; tentative D call: TRBD2 (5 bases). Trimming left V 5 bases short and J 3 bases short, with 12 bases between. The CDR3 has 14 amino acids. Germline V CDR1 and CDR2: SGHRS, YFSETQ.

The rearrangement uses TRBV7-9 and TRBJ2-5; no clear D. Germline V gene lookup returns CDR1 SEHNR and CDR2 FQNEAQ (reference sequence). CDR3 length: 10 residues. Trimming took 5 bases from V and 3 from J, leaving 1 base between them. Here the CDR3 DNA reads TGTGCCAGCAGCAAAGAGACCCAGTACTTC. Encoded protein: CASSKETQYF.

The chain carries TRBV11-3 and TRBJ2-3; unclear D gene. The CDR3 has 8 residues. The germline CDR1 and CDR2 sequences are SGHNT and YENEEA. CDR3 bases: TGTGACACAGATACGCAGTATTTT. This codes for CDTDTQYF.

The rearrangement uses TRBV7-9 and TRBJ2-1; 11 bases fit TRBD2. The V segment lost 5 bases and the J segment 5 bases; nucleotides outside the gene matches: 5. This CDR3 contains 15 residues. In germline, CDR1 is SEHNR, CDR2 FQNEAQ (reference sequence). CDR3 region: CASSLRLAGNNEQFF. For the CDR3, the DNA is TGTGCCAGCAGCCTCAGACTAGCGGGGAACAATGAGCAGTTCTTC. Using reference TRBV7-9 and TRBJ2-1 for the parts outside the CDR3, the full variable domain is DTGVSQNPRHKITKRGQNVTFRCDPISEHNRLYWYRQTLGQGPEFLTYFQNEAQLEKSRLLSDRFSAERPKGSFSTLEIQRTEQGDSAMYLCASSLRLAGNNEQFFGPGTRLTVL.

V is TRBV29-1 and J is TRBJ1-1; D gene unclear. CDR1 and CDR2 from the germline V gene are SQVTM and ANQGSEA. V lost 7 bases and J lost 2, with 11 bases in between. The CDR3 covers 12 residues. CDR3 loop: CSGNGRNTEAFF. Written as DNA, the CDR3 is TGCAGCGGGAACGGCCGAAACACTGAAGCTTTCTTT.

This chain uses TRBV2 with TRBJ2-2, with D tentatively TRBD2 (7 bases). This CDR3 comprises 16 residues. V was clipped by 8 bases and J by 0 bases, with 16 bases between them. CDR1 SNHLY and CDR2 FYNNEI come from the germline V gene. Here the CDR3 reads CASGGGGSTNTGELFF. The CDR3 coding sequence is TGTGCCAGCGGGGGGGGCGGTTCGACGAACACCGGGGAGCTGTTTTTT.

The rearrangement uses TRBV9 and TRBJ1-1; no definite D call. The CDR3 runs to 13 residues. CDR1 is SGDLS and CDR2 is YYNGEE in the germline V gene. V shed 5 bases and J shed 0 bases, with 8 bases lying between them. The CDR3 region has the DNA TGTGCCAGCAGTTCAGGTCTGAACACTGAAGCTTTCTTT. Protein product: CASSSGLNTEAFF. The entire variable domain, with the rest obtained from reference TRBV9 and TRBJ1-1, is as follows: DSGVTQTPKHLITATGQRVTLRCSPRSGDLSVYWYQQSLDQGLQFLIQYYNGEERAKGNILERFSAQQFPDLHSELNLSSLELGDSALYFCASSSGLNTEAFFGQGTRLTVV.

This chain links TRBV24-1 with TRBJ1-5, with D tentatively TRBD1 (6 bases). Germline CDR1 and CDR2: KGHDR and SFDVKD. The ends were cut back, 4 bases at V and 3 bases at J, with 12 bases in the middle. This CDR3 spans 15 amino acids. The CDR3 DNA sequence: TGTGCCACCAGTGAGGTGGGGGCAATCAATCAGCCCCAGCATTTT. Protein product: CATSEVGAINQPQHF.

This clone appeared a single time. V is TRBV10-3 and J is TRBJ1-6; 9 nucleotides match TRBD1. Germline CDR1 and CDR2: ENHRY and SYGVKD. There are 15 residues in the CDR3. V lost 10 bases to trimming and J lost 7 bases; unmatched junction nucleotides: 11. The CDR3 here is CATLTGTGSNSPLHF. CDR3 sequence (DNA): TGTGCCACCCTGACCGGGACAGGGTCAAATTCACCCCTCCACTTT.

This clone is categorized as large. The rearrangement links TRBV6-5 to TRBJ1-2; D not resolved. Trimming removed 6 bases from V and 0 bases from J, with 8 bases in between. CDR1 is MNHEY, CDR2 SVGAGI, per germline. There are 13 residues in the CDR3. As DNA, the CDR3 is TGTGCCAGCAGCGCTAACGCTAACTATGGCTACACCTTC. This codes for CASSANANYGYTF.

This sequence joins TRBV19 and TRBJ2-1; TRBD1 matches 7 bases. The CDR3 has 17 amino acids. Germline lookup yields CDR1 LNHDA and CDR2 SQIVND (reference sequence). J gave up 4 bases and V 6 bases, and 15 bases lay outside the gene matches. The CDR3 region has the DNA TGTGCCAGTAGCCCGACAGGGAATGCCGCCTTGTACAATGAGCAGTTCTTC. It translates to CASSPTGNAALYNEQFF.

This clone was observed once. The chain recombines TRBV2 with TRBJ1-1; D unresolved. The V end lost 7 bases, the J end lost 0 bases, and 12 bases lay between the germline ends. The CDR3 sequence is 14 residues long. Looked up from germline, CDR1 is SNHLY and CDR2 is FYNNEI. CDR3 in amino acids: CASISGIMNTEAFF. DNA for the CDR3: TGTGCCAGCATATCGGGGATCATGAACACTGAAGCTTTCTTT. The full variable domain, completed using reference TRBV2 and TRBJ1-1, is EPEVTQTPSHQVTQMGQEVILRCVPISNHLYFYWYRQILGQKVEFLVSFYNNEISEKSEIFDDQFSVERPDGSNFTLKIRSTKLEDSAMYFCASISGIMNTEAFFGQGTRLTVV.

This sequence joins TRBV19 and TRBJ1-5; 7 bases match TRBD1. The CDR3 runs to 14 residues. V lost 7 bases to trimming and J lost 5 bases; unmatched junction nucleotides: 8. Germline CDR1 LNHDA, CDR2 SQIVND (reference sequence). The CDR3 bases are TGTGCCAGTATCGCCAGGGGGGGGTATCAGCCCCAGCATTTT. This encodes CASIARGGYQPQHF. The full variable domain, rest sourced from reference TRBV19 and TRBJ1-5, is DGGITQSPKYLFRKEGQNVTLSCEQNLNHDAMYWYRQDPGQGLRLIYYSQIVNDFQKGDIAEGYSVSREKKESFPLTVTSAQKNPTAFYLCASIARGGYQPQHFGDGTRLSIL.

The J gene is TRBJ1-2, the V gene TRBV21-1. TRBV21-1 is annotated as a pseudogene. The CDR3 is 16 residues long. The CDR3 spells CASSTGAADVNYGYTF. Here the CDR3 DNA reads TGTGCCAGCAGCACGGGGGCAGCAGACGTAAACTATGGCTACACCTTC.

The V gene is TRBV2, the J gene TRBJ2-4, with TRBD2 as a possible D gene (5 bases). Germline V lookup: CDR1 SNHLY, CDR2 FYNNEI. Trimming shortened V by 4 bases and J by 5 bases, and 9 bases separated the two germline ends. The CDR3 length is 13 residues. CDR3: CASSVSRENIQYF. CDR3 in DNA: TGTGCCAGCAGTGTTTCGCGGGAAAACATTCAGTACTTC.

The chain employs TRBV19 and TRBJ2-1; 7 bases map to TRBD1. Germline-derived CDR1 and CDR2 are LNHDA and SQIVND (reference sequence). V trimming: 4 bases; J trimming: 6 bases; junction bases outside the gene matches: 9. This CDR3 comprises 15 residues. The CDR3 DNA is TGTGCCAGTAGTACCCCGACAGGGTCGCGCAATGAGCAGTTCTTC. Translation: CASSTPTGSRNEQFF.

This clone was picked up a small number of times. V usage is TRBV6-5 and J usage is TRBJ2-7; 8 bases map to TRBD2. The CDR3 sequence is 15 residues long. Germline CDR1 and CDR2: MNHEY and SVGAGI. V trimming: 2 bases; J trimming: 3 bases; junction bases outside the gene matches: 6. CDR3 bases: TGTGCCAGCAGTTACCCGGGTAGCGGGATCTACGAGCAGTACTTC. It is translated as CASSYPGSGIYEQYF.